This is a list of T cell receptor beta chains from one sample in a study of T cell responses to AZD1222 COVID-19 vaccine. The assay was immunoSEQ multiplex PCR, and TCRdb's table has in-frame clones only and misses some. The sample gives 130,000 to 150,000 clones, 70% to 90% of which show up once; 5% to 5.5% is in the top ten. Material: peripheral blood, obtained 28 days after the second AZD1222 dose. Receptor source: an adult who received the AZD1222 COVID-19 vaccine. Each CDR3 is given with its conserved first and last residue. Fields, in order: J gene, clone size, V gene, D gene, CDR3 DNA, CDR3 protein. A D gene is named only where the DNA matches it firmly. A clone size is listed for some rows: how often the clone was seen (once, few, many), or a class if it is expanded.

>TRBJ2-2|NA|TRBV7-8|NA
TGTGCCAGCAGCCAGAGGGGGGGGCCTGGAACCGGGGAGCTGTTTTTT
CASSQRGGPGTGELFF
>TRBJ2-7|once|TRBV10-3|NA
TGTGCCATCAGTGACGGGTACTACGAGCAGTACTTC
CAISDGYYEQYF
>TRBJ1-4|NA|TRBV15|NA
TGTGCCACCAGCAGAGGAGGGTGGGGGGCAACTAATGAAAAACTGTTTTTT
CATSRGGWGATNEKLFF
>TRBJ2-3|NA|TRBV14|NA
TGTGCCAGCAGCCAAGATCTTGGAAGAAACCAGTTCACAGATACGCAGTATTTT
CASSQDLGRNQFTDTQYF
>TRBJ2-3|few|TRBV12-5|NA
TGTGCTAGTGGTTTGGTACGGGACGGTACGGTGAACACAGATACGCAGTATTTT
CASGLVRDGTVNTDTQYF
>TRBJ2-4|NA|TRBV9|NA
TGTGCCAGCAGCGTAGAGGGACCTCGACTAGCCAAAAACATTCAGTACTTC
CASSVEGPRLAKNIQYF
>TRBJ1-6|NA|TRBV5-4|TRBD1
TGTGCCAGCAGCTCGGACAGGGGCAGTAATTCACCCCTCCACTTT
CASSSDRGSNSPLHF
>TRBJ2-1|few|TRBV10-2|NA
TGCGCCAGCATACGGGACAATGAGCAGTTCTTC
CASIRDNEQFF
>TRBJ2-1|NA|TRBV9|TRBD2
TGTGCCAGCAGCGTAGACAGCGGGAGAGTCAATGAGCAGTTCTTC
CASSVDSGRVNEQFF
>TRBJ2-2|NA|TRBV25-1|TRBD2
TGTGCCAGCAGTGAATATCCGGGACTAGCGGACCCGGGCGGGGAGCTGTTTTTT
CASSEYPGLADPGGELFF
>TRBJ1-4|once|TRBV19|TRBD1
TGTGCCAGTCGCGACAGGGGGTCAAATGAAAAACTGTTTTTT
CASRDRGSNEKLFF
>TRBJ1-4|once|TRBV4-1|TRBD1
TGCGCCAGCAGCCAAGACAGGGGGCGGGATGAAAAACTGTTTTTT
CASSQDRGRDEKLFF
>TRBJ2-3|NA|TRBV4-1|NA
TGCGCCAGCAGCCAAGAAGGGACATATAGCACAGATACGCAGTATTTT
CASSQEGTYSTDTQYF
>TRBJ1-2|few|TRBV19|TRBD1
TGTGCCAGTAGTATTGGGACAGGCCTCTATGGCTACACCTTC
CASSIGTGLYGYTF
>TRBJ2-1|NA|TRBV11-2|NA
TGTGCCAGCAGCTTAGGGCTTAGCGGCTCCTACAATGAGCAGTTCTTC
CASSLGLSGSYNEQFF
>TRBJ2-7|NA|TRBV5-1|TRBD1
TGCGCCAGCAGGGCGCCCGGGACAGGGATTACCTACGAGCAGTACTTC
CASRAPGTGITYEQYF
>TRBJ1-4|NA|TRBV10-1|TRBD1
TGCGCCAGCAGCCCTACCGGGACAGGGCTCGAAAAACTGTTTTTT
CASSPTGTGLEKLFF
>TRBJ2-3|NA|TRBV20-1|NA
TGCAGTGGCTTGGCGAATACGCAGTATTTT
CSGLANTQYF
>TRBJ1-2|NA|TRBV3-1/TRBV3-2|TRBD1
TGTGCCAGCAGCAACCGGGACAGGGGCGGCTACACCTTC
CASSNRDRGGYTF
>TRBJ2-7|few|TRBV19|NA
TGTGCCAGTAGTGACCAGTATTCCTACGAGCAGTACTTC
CASSDQYSYEQYF
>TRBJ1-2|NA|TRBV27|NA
TGTGCCAGCAGTTTAGAGACAGGCTATGGCTACACCTTC
CASSLETGYGYTF
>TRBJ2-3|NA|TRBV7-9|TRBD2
TGTGCCAGCTCACCCCCCGGACTAGCGGGCACAGATACGCAGTATTTT
CASSPPGLAGTDTQYF
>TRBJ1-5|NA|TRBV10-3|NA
TGTGCCATCAGTCTAGGTGGGGGTAATCAGCCCCAGCATTTT
CAISLGGGNQPQHF
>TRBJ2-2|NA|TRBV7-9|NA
TGTGCCAGCACCCAGGGCGGGGTCCCCGGGGAGCTGTTTTTT
CASTQGGVPGELFF